This T cell receptor (beta chain) came from a study of cytomegalovirus exposure and HLA in healthy donors. V trimming: 7 bases; J trimming: 1 base; junction bases outside the gene matches: 9. The CDR3 runs 15 residues. Germline V gene data show CDR1 as LNHDA and CDR2 as SQIVND (reference sequence). Primers: 60 Vbeta forward and 13 Jbeta reverse. Sequencing used immunoSEQ multiplex PCR; TCRdb keeps in-frame clones, though not all of them. The table shows approximately 160,000 clones, with 70% to 90% occurring only once. General study results and limits: Earlier results showed most TCR beta V segments being productive about 87% or about 30% of the time.

Worth noting for this clone: Antigen specificity is unknown.

The chain has TRBV19 and TRBJ1-1; TRBD1 matches at 7 bases. The source of this sequence is a girl under 18 in good health and CMV-seropositive. The material sequenced was PBMCs. CDR3 protein: CASMNRGDGNTEAFF. The CDR3, as DNA: TGTGCCAGTATGAACAGGGGCGATGGGAACACTGAAGCTTTCTTT.